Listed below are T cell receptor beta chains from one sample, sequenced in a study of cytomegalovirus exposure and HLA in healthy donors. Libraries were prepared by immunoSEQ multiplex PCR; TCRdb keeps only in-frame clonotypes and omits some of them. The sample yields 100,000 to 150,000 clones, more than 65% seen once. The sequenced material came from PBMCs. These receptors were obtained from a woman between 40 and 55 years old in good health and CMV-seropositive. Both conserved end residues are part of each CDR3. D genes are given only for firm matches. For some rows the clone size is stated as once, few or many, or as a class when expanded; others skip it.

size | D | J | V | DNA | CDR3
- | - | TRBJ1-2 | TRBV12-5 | TGTGCTAGTGGTTTGGGCACAGGGAGCTACACCTTC | CASGLGTGSYTF
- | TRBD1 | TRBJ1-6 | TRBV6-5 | TGTGCCAGCAGTTACTCACCGGGACAGGGGAATTCACCCCTCCACTTT | CASSYSPGQGNSPLHF
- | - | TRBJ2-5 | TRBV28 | TGTGCCAGCAGTCCCTCATTGAGGGAGAGGGAGACCCAGTACTTC | CASSPSLRERETQYF
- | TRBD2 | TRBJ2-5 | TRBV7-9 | TGTGCCAGCAGCTCCCTAGCGGGAGGGATCCAAGAGACCCAGTACTTC | CASSSLAGGIQETQYF
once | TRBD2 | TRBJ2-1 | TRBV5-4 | TGTGCCAGCAGCTTGCCGAATAGCGGGAGGGCCTACAATGAGCAGTTCTTC | CASSLPNSGRAYNEQFF
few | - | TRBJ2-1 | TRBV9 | TGTGCCAGCAGCCCGAGGGTCAGCTCCTACAATGAGCAGTTCTTC | CASSPRVSSYNEQFF
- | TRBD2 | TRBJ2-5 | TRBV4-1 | TGCGCCAGCAAAGCTGCGGGAGGGCGAGAGACCCAGTACTTC | CASKAAGGRETQYF
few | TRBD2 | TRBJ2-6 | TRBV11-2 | TGTGCCAGCAGCTTACGATCGCTAGCGGGGAGCTCTGGGGCCAACGTCCTGACTTTC | CASSLRSLAGSSGANVLTF
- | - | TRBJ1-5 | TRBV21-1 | TGTGCCAGCAGCAATGACAGGCGAAATCAGCCCCAGCATTTT | CASSNDRRNQPQHF
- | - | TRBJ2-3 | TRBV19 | TGTGCCAGTAGTAAAGGGACTGCCCAGGATACGCAGTATTTT | CASSKGTAQDTQYF
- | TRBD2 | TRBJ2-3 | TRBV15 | TGTGCCACCGACCCCATGATCGCGGGAGGGCCGATAGATACGCAGTATTTT | CATDPMIAGGPIDTQYF
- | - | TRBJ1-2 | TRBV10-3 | TGTGCCATCACATACAGGGCCGACTATGGCTACACCTTC | CAITYRADYGYTF
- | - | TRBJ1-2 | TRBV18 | TGTGCCAGCTCACCGGCCAGGGTTAACTATGGCTACACCTTC | CASSPARVNYGYTF